The source of this TCR beta chain is a study of cytomegalovirus exposure and HLA in healthy donors. Worth noting for this clone: Its antigen is not known.

A multiplex PCR was run with 60 Vbeta primers and 13 Jbeta primers. The assay was immunoSEQ multiplex PCR, and TCRdb's table has in-frame clones only and misses some. The data hold about 110,000 clones, with 76% observed a single time. Study results and limitations: Most CMV-associated TCR beta chains were later found to appear HLA-restricted. Analysis was performed later, and it showed HLA-associated TCR beta chains to be more clonally expanded than equally common others.

The TCR comes from a woman aged 50 to 60 in good health and CMV-seropositive. Sequenced sample: PBMCs.

The CDR3 here is CASSEAGQVYEQYF. The CDR3 DNA follows: TGTGCCAGCAGTGAAGCAGGTCAGGTCTACGAGCAGTACTTC. The chain links TRBV2 to TRBJ2-7; D is uncertain. The CDR3 covers 14 residues. The V gene's germline CDR1 is SNHLY and CDR2 FYNNEI. V shed 0 bases and J shed 3 bases, with 9 bases lying between them.